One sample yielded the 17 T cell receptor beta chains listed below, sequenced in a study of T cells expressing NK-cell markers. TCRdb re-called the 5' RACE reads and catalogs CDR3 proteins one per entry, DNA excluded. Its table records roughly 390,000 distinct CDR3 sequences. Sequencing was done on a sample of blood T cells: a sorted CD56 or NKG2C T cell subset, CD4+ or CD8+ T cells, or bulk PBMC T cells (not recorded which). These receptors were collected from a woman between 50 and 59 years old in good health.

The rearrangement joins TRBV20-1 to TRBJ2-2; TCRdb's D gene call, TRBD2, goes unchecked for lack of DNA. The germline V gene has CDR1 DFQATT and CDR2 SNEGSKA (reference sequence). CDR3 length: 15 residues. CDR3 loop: CSAQGLAGVGGELFF.

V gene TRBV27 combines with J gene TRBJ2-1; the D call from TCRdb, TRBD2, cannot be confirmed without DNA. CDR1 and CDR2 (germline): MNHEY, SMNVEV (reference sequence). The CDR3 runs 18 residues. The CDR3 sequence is CASRTQEPSPSSYNEQFF.

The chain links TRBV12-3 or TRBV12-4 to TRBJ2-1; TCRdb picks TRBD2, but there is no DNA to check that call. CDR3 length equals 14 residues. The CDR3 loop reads CACNSGTINNEQFF.

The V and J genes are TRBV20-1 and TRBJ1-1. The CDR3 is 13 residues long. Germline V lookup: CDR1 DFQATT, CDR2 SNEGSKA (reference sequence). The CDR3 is CSAKDGMNTEAFF.

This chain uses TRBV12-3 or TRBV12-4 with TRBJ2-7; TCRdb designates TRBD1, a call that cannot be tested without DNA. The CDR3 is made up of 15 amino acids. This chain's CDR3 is CASSLSRDTTYEQYF.

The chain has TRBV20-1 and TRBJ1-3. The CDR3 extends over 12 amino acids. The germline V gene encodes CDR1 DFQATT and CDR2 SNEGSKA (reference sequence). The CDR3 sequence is CSAPVIGNTIYF.

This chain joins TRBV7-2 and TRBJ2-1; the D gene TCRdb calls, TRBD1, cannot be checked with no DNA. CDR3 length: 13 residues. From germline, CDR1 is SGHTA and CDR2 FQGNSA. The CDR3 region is CASSLHTGNEQFF.

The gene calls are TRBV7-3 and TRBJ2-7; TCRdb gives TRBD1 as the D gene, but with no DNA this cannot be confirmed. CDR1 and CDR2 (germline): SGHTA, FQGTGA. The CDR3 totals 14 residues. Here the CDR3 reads CASSQGTGGYEQYF.

The CDR3 loop is CASSIAGGKNEQFF. The chain recombines TRBV12-3 or TRBV12-4 with TRBJ2-1; the D call from TCRdb, TRBD2, cannot be confirmed without DNA. The CDR3 covers 14 residues.

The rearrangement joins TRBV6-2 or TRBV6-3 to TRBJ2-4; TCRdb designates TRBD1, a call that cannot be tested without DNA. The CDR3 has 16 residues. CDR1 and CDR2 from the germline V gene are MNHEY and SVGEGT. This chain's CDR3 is CASKFRDLGAKNIQYF.

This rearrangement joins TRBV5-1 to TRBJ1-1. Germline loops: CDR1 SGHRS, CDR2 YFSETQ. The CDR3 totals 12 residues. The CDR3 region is CASSLSGGEAFF.

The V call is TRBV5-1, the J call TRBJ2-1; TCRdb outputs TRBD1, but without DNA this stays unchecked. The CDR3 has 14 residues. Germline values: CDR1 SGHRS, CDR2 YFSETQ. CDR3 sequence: CASSLSTGEVEQFF. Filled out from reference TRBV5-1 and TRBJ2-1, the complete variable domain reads KAGVTQTPRYLIKTRGQQVTLSCSPISGHRSVSWYQQTPGQGLQFLFEYFSETQRNKGNFPGRFSGRQFSNSRSEMNVSTLELGDSALYLCASSLSTGEVEQFFGPGTRLTVL.

CDR3 amino acids: CASSLGRGEAFF. The chain has TRBV12-3 or TRBV12-4 and TRBJ1-1; checking the TCRdb D call of TRBD1 is not possible without DNA. This CDR3 region has 12 residues.

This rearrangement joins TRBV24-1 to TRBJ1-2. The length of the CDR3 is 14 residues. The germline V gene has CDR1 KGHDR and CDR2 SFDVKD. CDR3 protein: CATSEPGTSDGYTF.

The CDR3 is CASSLSGNAIYNEQFF. This sequence joins TRBV7-9 and TRBJ2-1. Germline-derived CDR1 and CDR2 are SEHNR and FQNEAQ (reference sequence). The length of the CDR3 is 16 residues.

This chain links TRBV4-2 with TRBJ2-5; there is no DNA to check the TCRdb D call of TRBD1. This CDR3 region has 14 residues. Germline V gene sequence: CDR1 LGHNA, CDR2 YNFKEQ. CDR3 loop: CASSLKPGEETQYF.

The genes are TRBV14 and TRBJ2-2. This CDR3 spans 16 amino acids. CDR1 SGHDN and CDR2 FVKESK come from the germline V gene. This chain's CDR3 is CASSLEGRVVTGELFF.